Below, 31 T cell receptor beta chains from the same sample are listed, as sequenced in a study of T-cell reconstitution after alpha-beta-depleted transplantation in children. This sample's TCRbeta library carried unique molecular identifier barcodes. TCRdb ran MiXCR on the PCR reads and lists one entry per CDR3 protein. The sample yields over 400,000 distinct CDR3 sequences, over 40% seen once. Specimen: PBMCs, collected before TCRalphabeta/CD19-depleted stem cell transplant. These receptors were obtained from a girl between 2 and 10 years old with aplastic anemia, due to receive a stem cell transplant.

This clonotype was picked up many times. The rearrangement links TRBV5-1 to TRBJ2-5; the match to TRBD2 covers 9 bases. Germline CDR1 SGHRS, CDR2 YFSETQ. J was trimmed by 4 bases and V by 2 bases; bases with no gene match: 3. The CDR3 sequence is 14 residues long. The CDR3, as DNA: TGCGCCAGCAGCTTTCGACTAGCGGCAGAGACCCAGTACTTC. This translates into CASSFRLAAETQYF.

The J gene is TRBJ2-1, the V gene TRBV15, with D perhaps assigned TRBD1 or TRBD2 (5 bases each). CDR3 size: 15 residues. Germline lookup yields CDR1 LNHNV and CDR2 YYDKDF (reference sequence). V lost 3 bases and J lost 2, with 11 bases in between. The CDR3 protein is CATSSSRGAYNEQFF. CDR3 DNA sequence: TGTGCCACCAGCAGCAGCCGGGGCGCCTACAATGAGCAGTTCTTC.

The V call is TRBV28, the J call TRBJ2-3, with D possibly being TRBD2 (6 bases). The CDR3 consists of 17 residues. The germline V gene encodes CDR1 MDHEN and CDR2 SYDVKM. Trimming removed 6 bases at V and 4 bases at J, with 23 bases between. The CDR3 loop is CASSPLLAPRGADTQYF. The DNA for the CDR3 is TGTGCCAGCAGCCCCCTCCTAGCGCCGAGGGGTGCAGATACGCAGTATTTT.

This clonotype was detected a few times. This clone may be a read error of a much larger clone one base away. The J gene is TRBJ2-4, the V gene TRBV7-2; D is unresolved. V lost 2 bases and J lost 0, with 5 bases in between. There are 14 residues in the CDR3. Germline CDR1 is SGHTA and CDR2 is FQGNSA. CDR3 sequence (DNA): TGTGCCAGCAGCTTATCACTAGCCAAAAACATTCAGTACTTC. This gives the protein CASSLSLAKNIQYF.

The V call is TRBV7-9, the J call TRBJ2-5; D is unresolved. V gave up 6 bases and J gave up 9 bases, with 8 bases separating them. The CDR3 covers 10 residues. Looked up from germline, CDR1 is SEHNR and CDR2 is FQNEAQ (reference sequence). In DNA, the CDR3 is TGTGCCAGCAGGCTCGGACCCCAGTACTTC. This encodes CASRLGPQYF.

This clonotype has at least ten counts. The chain has TRBV4-3 and TRBJ2-1, with 9 bases aligning to TRBD2. The germline gives CDR1 LGHNA, CDR2 YSLEER. The ends lost 1 base at V and 4 bases at J; junction bases unmatched: 2. This CDR3 is built from 15 residues. The CDR3 bases are TGCGCCAGCAGCCAAGGTCTAGCGGGGTACAATGAGCAGTTCTTC. It yields the protein CASSQGLAGYNEQFF.

At least ten counts were recorded for this clonotype. This chain uses TRBV7-2 with TRBJ2-5, with D unclear. V was trimmed by 2 bases and J by 3 bases, leaving 7 bases between them. Germline lookup yields CDR1 SGHTA and CDR2 FQGNSA. The CDR3 totals 13 residues. CDR3 in amino acids: CASSLSEEETQYF. The DNA of the CDR3 is TGTGCCAGCAGCTTAAGCGAGGAAGAGACCCAGTACTTC.

The V call is TRBV28, the J call TRBJ2-4; possibly TRBD1 or TRBD2 for D (5 bases each). The V gene lost 6 bases and the J gene lost 8 bases, with 20 bases spanning the gap. Germline V gene data show CDR1 as MDHEN and CDR2 as SYDVKM. The CDR3 covers 15 residues. The CDR3 DNA sequence: TGTGCCAGCAGCCGGGCCGGGACCCACGTCGACATTCAGTACTTC. It encodes CASSRAGTHVDIQYF.

A single count supports this clonotype. V and J are TRBV7-8 and TRBJ1-5, with D unresolved. From germline, CDR1 is SGHVS and CDR2 FQNEAQ. The CDR3 runs to 15 residues. The V and J ends lost 2 bases and 4 bases respectively, with 12 bases between them. The CDR3 sequence: CASSLMAENNQPQHF. The CDR3 DNA reads TGTGCCAGCAGCTTAATGGCAGAAAATAATCAGCCCCAGCATTTT.

The chain recombines TRBV7-2 with TRBJ1-3; 10 bases are shared with TRBD1. The V gene's germline CDR1 is SGHTA and CDR2 FQGNSA. V lost 5 bases and J lost 3; bases outside the gene matches: 4. CDR3 size: 15 residues. In DNA form, the CDR3 reads TGTGCCAGCAGCCAGGGACAGGGGTATGGAAACACCATATATTTT. It encodes CASSQGQGYGNTIYF.

V is TRBV3-1 and J is TRBJ2-5; the D is unclear. The germline V gene encodes CDR1 LGHDT and CDR2 YNNKEL (reference sequence). Trimming took 0 bases from V and 5 from J, leaving 10 bases between them. The CDR3 consists of 14 residues. CDR3 nucleotides: TGTGCCAGCAGCCAAGAAGGTACCCAGGAGACCCAGTACTTC. It codes for CASSQEGTQETQYF.

This clonotype was seen more than once but under ten times. This rearrangement joins TRBV12-3 or TRBV12-4 to TRBJ1-2; D uncertain. Trimming stripped 0 bases from V and 8 bases from J, with 10 bases between. The CDR3 has 13 residues. The CDR3 DNA is TGTGCCAGCAGTTTAGCCAGAACTGGGGGCTACACCTTC. This gives the protein CASSLARTGGYTF.

The chain employs TRBV30 and TRBJ2-2; D is ambiguous. Trimming cost V 0 bases and J 3 bases, with 5 bases left between them. CDR3 size: 13 residues. Germline V gives CDR1 GTSNPN, CDR2 SVGIG (reference sequence). In nucleotides, the CDR3 is TGTGCCTGGAGTGTGCCGTACACCGGGGAGCTGTTTTTT. Residues: CAWSVPYTGELFF.

This clonotype was detected ten times or more. The CDR3 DNA reads as TGTGCCAGCAGGTATAGCGGGAGGGCCTACGAGCAGTACTTC. Its protein product is CASRYSGRAYEQYF. The chain links TRBV28 to TRBJ2-7; TRBD2 aligns across 11 bases. The V gene's germline CDR1 is MDHEN and CDR2 SYDVKM. After removal of 6 bases from V and 2 bases from J, the junction contained 3 bases not matched to a gene. CDR3 length: 14 residues.

The rearrangement joins TRBV6-1 to TRBJ2-1, with TRBD2 identical over 8 bases. Germline lookup yields CDR1 MNHNS and CDR2 SASEGT. This CDR3 is 14 amino acids long. V was pared by 5 bases and J by 7 bases, with 7 bases of the junction left unmatched. The CDR3 spells CASSTGGAWNEQFF. Written as DNA, the CDR3 is TGTGCCAGCAGTACGGGGGGGGCCTGGAATGAGCAGTTCTTC.

The rearrangement links TRBV3-1 to TRBJ2-7, with unresolved D. V was pared by 5 bases and J by 0 bases, with 14 bases between. There are 15 residues in the CDR3. CDR1 is LGHDT, CDR2 YNNKEL, per germline (reference sequence). For the CDR3, the DNA is TGTGCCAGCAGCTCGCAAGCCCTGAGCTCCTACGAGCAGTACTTC. Encoded protein: CASSSQALSSYEQYF.

This chain uses TRBV7-2 with TRBJ2-7; 14 nucleotides line up with TRBD2. Germline lookup yields CDR1 SGHTA and CDR2 FQGNSA. J lost 7 bases, V lost 5 bases, and 4 bases had no gene match. CDR3 length: 14 residues. Here the CDR3 DNA reads TGTGCCAGCAGCCAAGGACTAGCGGGGGGTGAGCAGTACTTC. Residues: CASSQGLAGGEQYF.

This chain links TRBV20-1 with TRBJ1-5, with D tentatively TRBD1 (6 bases). V was pared by 5 bases and J by 1 base, with 15 bases between. The CDR3 contains 15 residues. Germline V gives CDR1 DFQATT, CDR2 SNEGSKA (reference sequence). The CDR3 DNA sequence: TGCAGTGCTTCTCAGGGGCCGGTAAGCAATCAGCCCCAGCATTTT. It yields the protein CSASQGPVSNQPQHF.

This clonotype was observed many times. V and J are TRBV12-3 or TRBV12-4 and TRBJ1-5; D remains ambiguous. Trimming cost V 5 bases and J 0 bases, with 8 bases left between them. The CDR3 extends over 14 amino acids. The DNA of the CDR3 is TGTGCCAGCAGTGATAAGAATAGCAATCAGCCCCAGCATTTT. Its translation is CASSDKNSNQPQHF.

Points on this clonotype: Its ends do not fully match the called genes, so a read error is possible. V and J are TRBV6-1 and TRBJ2-1, with D possibly being TRBD2 (6 bases). Germline values: CDR1 MNHNS, CDR2 SASEGT. The CDR3 is 14 residues long. The CDR3 bases are TGTGCCAGCAGCCACGGGACTCTCTACAATGAGCAGCTCTTC. This codes for CASSHGTLYNEQLF.

V and J are TRBV12-3 or TRBV12-4 and TRBJ1-1; D is ambiguous. This CDR3 is built from 13 residues. Trimming removed 7 bases from V and 3 bases from J, with 12 bases in between. The CDR3 loop reads CASTLFRDTEAFF. CDR3 sequence (DNA): TGTGCCAGCACCCTGTTTAGGGACACTGAAGCTTTCTTT.

This chain's CDR3 is CASSSREGGHTDTQYF. The CDR3 nucleotides are TGTGCCAGCAGTTCCAGGGAGGGGGGCCACACAGATACGCAGTATTTT. This chain links TRBV12-3 or TRBV12-4 with TRBJ2-3; weak D call: TRBD2 (7 bases). The CDR3 has 16 amino acids. Deletions cut 4 bases from V and 2 bases from J, with 16 bases between.

The chain employs TRBV27 and TRBJ2-7; D is unresolved. CDR1 and CDR2 from the germline V gene are MNHEY and SMNVEV (reference sequence). The CDR3 length is 13 residues. Trimming left V 5 bases short and J 2 bases short, with 10 bases between. CDR3 sequence (DNA): TGTGCCAGCAGTCCCAGGACGACCTACGAGCAGTACTTC. It encodes CASSPRTTYEQYF.

The rearrangement links TRBV5-1 to TRBJ2-7; D perhaps matches TRBD1 (6 bases). With 8 bases removed from V and 4 bases from J, the gap between germline ends came to 10 bases. From germline, CDR1 is SGHRS and CDR2 YFSETQ. The CDR3 contains 11 residues. The CDR3 reads CARGQSYEQYF. CDR3 sequence (DNA): TGCGCCAGGGGACAATCGTACGAGCAGTACTTC.

The rearrangement links TRBV29-1 to TRBJ2-3, with a weak D call TRBD2 (6 bases). The length of the CDR3 is 14 residues. From germline, CDR1 is SQVTM and CDR2 ANQGSEA. Between the trimmed V and J ends, which lost 5 bases and 1 base, there was a span of 13 bases. The CDR3 spells CSVSSSSGTDTQYF. The DNA of the CDR3 is TGCAGCGTTTCTTCCTCTAGCGGCACAGATACGCAGTATTTT.

This sequence joins TRBV2 and TRBJ2-4; D not resolved. Trimming pared 6 bases from V and 4 bases from J, leaving 4 bases between. Germline values: CDR1 SNHLY, CDR2 FYNNEI. The CDR3 has 11 amino acids. The CDR3 loop is CASSPKNIQYF. The CDR3 DNA sequence: TGTGCCAGCAGCCCAAAAAACATTCAGTACTTC. The full variable domain, rest sourced from reference TRBV2 and TRBJ2-4, is EPEVTQTPSHQVTQMGQEVILRCVPISNHLYFYWYRQILGQKVEFLVSFYNNEISEKSEIFDDQFSVERPDGSNFTLKIRSTKLEDSAMYFCASSPKNIQYFGAGTRLSVL.

This clonotype was counted between two and nine times. The chain joins TRBV7-2 to TRBJ2-7, with D hard to call. CDR1 SGHTA and CDR2 FQGNSA come from the germline V gene. V dropped 0 bases and J dropped 3 bases, with 15 bases sitting between them. CDR3 size: 16 residues. For the CDR3, the DNA is TGTGCCAGCAGCTTAGCCATCTCCAGAGATTACTACGAGCAGTACTTC. The encoded protein is CASSLAISRDYYEQYF.

CDR3 nucleotide sequence: TGTGCCAGCAAGCTCAGTAGCTCCTACGAGCAGTACTTC. This sequence encodes CASKLSSSYEQYF. This sequence joins TRBV2 and TRBJ2-7; D unclear. V lost 7 bases and J 0 bases, leaving 10 bases between the germline ends. Germline V lookup: CDR1 SNHLY, CDR2 FYNNEI. The CDR3 is made up of 13 amino acids. The full variable domain, its missing parts supplied by reference TRBV2 and TRBJ2-7, is EPEVTQTPSHQVTQMGQEVILRCVPISNHLYFYWYRQILGQKVEFLVSFYNNEISEKSEIFDDQFSVERPDGSNFTLKIRSTKLEDSAMYFCASKLSSSYEQYFGPGTRLTVT.

The chain joins TRBV6-5 to TRBJ2-1; D is unclear. Germline V gives CDR1 MNHEY, CDR2 SVGAGI. The V end was cut by 3 bases, the J end by 4 bases, with 16 bases between. The CDR3 has 16 residues. This chain's CDR3 is CASSYGPSTLYNEQFF. The DNA of the CDR3 is TGTGCCAGCAGTTATGGCCCCTCGACACTTTACAATGAGCAGTTCTTC.

The V call is TRBV20-1, the J call TRBJ2-7; no firm D call. Germline V gene sequence: CDR1 DFQATT, CDR2 SNEGSKA (reference sequence). V was trimmed by 5 bases and J by 4 bases, leaving 6 bases between them. This CDR3 spans 10 amino acids. CDR3 nucleotide sequence: TGCAGTGCTGCCCGTTACGAGCAGTACTTC. Its translation is CSAARYEQYF.

In DNA, the CDR3 is TGCAGTGGGAGGACTCTTAGAGCCCCCTCCCAGACCCAGTACTTC. This translates into CSGRTLRAPSQTQYF. The chain carries TRBV20-1 and TRBJ2-5; possibly TRBD2 for D (5 bases). Trimming stripped 7 bases from V and 6 bases from J, with 24 bases between. The CDR3 is 15 amino acids. Germline-derived CDR1 and CDR2 are DFQATT and SNEGSKA (reference sequence).